Sequencing of this T cell receptor beta chain was carried out in a study of T cell changes during pregnancy in multiple sclerosis. TCRdb keeps only in-frame clones here, not all; method: immunoSEQ multiplex PCR. The sample lists fewer than 80,000 clones; 75% to 95% were seen once. The CDR3 is made up of 15 amino acids. The germline CDR1 and CDR2 sequences are MNHEY and SVGAGI. Trimming took 5 bases from V and 6 from J; bases not matched to a gene: 12. This chain uses TRBV6-5 with TRBJ2-7; 8 positions match TRBD2. The clonotype comes from a female donor in good health, enrolled as a control in a pregnancy study. Sample: CD4+ T cells from peripheral blood mononuclear cells, taken in the third trimester of pregnancy. CDR3 bases: TGTGCCAGCAGTGCCCGGGGGGGGGCCGTGGGCGAGCAGTACTTC. It encodes CASSARGGAVGEQYF.